These 14 T cell receptor beta chains were all obtained from the same sample, sequenced in a study of blood T cells in healthy people across ages. It was with a sample-barcoded 5' primer and a J-beta primer mix that a second PCR of roughly 7 to 12 cycles was run. One entry per CDR3 protein, called by TCRdb with MiXCR from the 5' RACE reads. The sample includes a few hundred thousand distinct CDR3 sequences, approximately 27% of them seen just once. Sequenced material: blood. Source of these receptors: a woman between 70 and 85 years old in good health.

This chain joins TRBV6-2 or TRBV6-3 and TRBJ2-1; D remains unclear. Trimming stripped 3 bases from V and 3 bases from J, with 12 bases between. The CDR3 contains 15 residues. The V gene's germline CDR1 is MNHEY and CDR2 SVGEGT. For the CDR3, the DNA is TGTGCCAGCAGTTATGTGGCTCCCGGCTACAATGAGCAGTTCTTC. Translation: CASSYVAPGYNEQFF.

This clonotype was seen repeatedly, ten times or more. The V and J genes are TRBV7-3 and TRBJ1-2; a possible D gene is TRBD1 (6 bases). The CDR3 contains 15 residues. Looked up from germline, CDR1 is SGHTA and CDR2 is FQGTGA. The V end lost 2 bases, the J end lost 4 bases, and 14 bases lay between the germline ends. The CDR3 loop is CASSLENRAIYGYTF. The CDR3 bases are TGTGCCAGCAGCTTAGAGAACAGGGCTATCTATGGCTACACCTTC.

This clonotype turned up a few times. V and J are TRBV29-1 and TRBJ2-7; 9 bases are a match to TRBD1. From germline, CDR1 is SQVTM and CDR2 ANQGSEA. Trimming removed 6 bases from V and 5 bases from J; junction bases left unmatched: 5. CDR3 length: 12 amino acids. CDR3 region: CSVGQGMNEQYF. Written as DNA, the CDR3 is TGCAGCGTCGGACAGGGGATGAACGAGCAGTACTTC.

The chain recombines TRBV2 with TRBJ1-2; the D is unclear. Germline V lookup: CDR1 SNHLY, CDR2 FYNNEI. Trimming took off 3 bases at V and 4 bases at J, with 9 bases between the two ends. The CDR3 is 13 amino acids. CDR3 residues: CASSDMAAYGYTF. The CDR3 region has the DNA TGTGCCAGCAGTGACATGGCAGCCTATGGCTACACCTTC.

The chain joins TRBV29-1 to TRBJ1-2; no definite D call. The V gene's germline CDR1 is SQVTM and CDR2 ANQGSEA. This CDR3 has 11 residues. Trimming shortened V by 4 bases and J by 1 base, and 4 bases separated the two germline ends. The CDR3 DNA is TGCAGCGTTGGCCATAACTATGGCTACACCTTC. Protein product: CSVGHNYGYTF.

This chain uses TRBV4-1 with TRBJ2-7; D assignment may be TRBD1 or TRBD2 (5 bases each). Between the trimmed V and J ends, which lost 4 bases and 3 bases, there was a span of 16 bases. CDR1 is MGHRA and CDR2 is YSYEKL in the germline V gene. CDR3 length equals 15 residues. For the CDR3, the DNA is TGCGCCAGCAGCCCTGGAGTGGGGACGGTCTACGAGCAGTACTTC. This codes for CASSPGVGTVYEQYF.

This clonotype was observed many times. The rearrangement joins TRBV9 to TRBJ2-5; D unresolved. The V end was cut by 4 bases, the J end by 6 bases, with 7 bases between. The CDR3 extends over 11 amino acids. CDR1 and CDR2 from the germline V gene are SGDLS and YYNGEE. The CDR3 sequence: CASSPGQTQYF. CDR3 DNA sequence: TGTGCCAGCAGCCCCGGGCAGACCCAGTACTTC.

This clonotype was recorded at least ten times. The junction shows a germline mismatch at one end, possibly a read error. This chain joins TRBV7-2 and TRBJ2-7; possible D gene TRBD2, 6 bases. The CDR3 runs to 13 residues. Germline assignment: CDR1 SGHTA and CDR2 FQGNSA. CDR3 loop: CASSLGGPYEQYF. CDR3 nucleotide sequence: TGCGCCAGCAGCTTGGGGGGACCCTACGAGCAGTACTTC.

The chain uses TRBV6-1 and TRBJ2-7; 9 nucleotides line up with TRBD1. Germline V gene lookup returns CDR1 MNHNS and CDR2 SASEGT. The CDR3 totals 17 residues. V gave up 1 base and J gave up 3 bases; unmatched junction bases: 10. The CDR3 sequence is CASSEVGRTGGFYEQYF. In DNA form, the CDR3 reads TGTGCCAGCAGTGAAGTGGGAAGAACAGGGGGCTTCTACGAGCAGTACTTC.

The table lists this clonotype with a few counts. The chain carries TRBV7-2 and TRBJ2-7, with D perhaps matching TRBD2 (7 bases). The ends were cut back, 6 bases at V and 0 bases at J, with 15 bases in the middle. The CDR3 sequence is 15 residues long. The germline gives CDR1 SGHTA, CDR2 FQGNSA. CDR3 amino acids: CASSPKGGTSYEQYF. For the CDR3, the DNA is TGTGCCAGCAGTCCTAAGGGGGGGACCTCCTACGAGCAGTACTTC.

In its sample, this clonotype was seen once. The junction departs from germline at one end; a sequencing error may be responsible. V is TRBV4-3 and J is TRBJ2-1, with 12 bases matching TRBD2. Germline assignment: CDR1 LGHNA and CDR2 YSLEER. The CDR3 length is 19 residues. CDR3 region: CASSQALAGGVSSYDEQFF. CDR3 nucleotides: TGCGCCAGCAGCCAAGCACTAGCGGGGGGCGTTAGCTCCTACGATGAGCAGTTCTTC.

The chain joins TRBV20-1 to TRBJ1-1; tentative D call: TRBD1 (5 bases). Germline loops: CDR1 DFQATT, CDR2 SNEGSKA (reference sequence). The CDR3 has 11 residues. V was trimmed by 3 bases and J by 7 bases, leaving 9 bases between them. CDR3 coding DNA: TGCAGTGCTAGTGACAGTAGTGAAGCTTTCTTT. It translates to CSASDSSEAFF.

The chain couples TRBV20-1 to TRBJ1-1; D not resolved. Trimming removed 6 bases from V and 9 bases from J, with 14 bases in between. Germline V gives CDR1 DFQATT, CDR2 SNEGSKA (reference sequence). This CDR3 comprises 11 residues. The CDR3, as DNA: TGCAGTGCCGACCCAACTCACAAAGCTTTCTTT. It yields the protein CSADPTHKAFF.

The rearrangement joins TRBV20-1 to TRBJ2-3; D possibly corresponds to TRBD2 (7 bases). Germline V gene lookup returns CDR1 DFQATT and CDR2 SNEGSKA (reference sequence). Between the trimmed V and J ends, which lost 6 bases and 5 bases, there was a span of 18 bases. The CDR3 runs 14 residues. This CDR3 is CSAGGWGHGDTQYF. The CDR3 nucleotides read TGCAGTGCGGGGGGGTGGGGGCACGGAGATACGCAGTATTTT.